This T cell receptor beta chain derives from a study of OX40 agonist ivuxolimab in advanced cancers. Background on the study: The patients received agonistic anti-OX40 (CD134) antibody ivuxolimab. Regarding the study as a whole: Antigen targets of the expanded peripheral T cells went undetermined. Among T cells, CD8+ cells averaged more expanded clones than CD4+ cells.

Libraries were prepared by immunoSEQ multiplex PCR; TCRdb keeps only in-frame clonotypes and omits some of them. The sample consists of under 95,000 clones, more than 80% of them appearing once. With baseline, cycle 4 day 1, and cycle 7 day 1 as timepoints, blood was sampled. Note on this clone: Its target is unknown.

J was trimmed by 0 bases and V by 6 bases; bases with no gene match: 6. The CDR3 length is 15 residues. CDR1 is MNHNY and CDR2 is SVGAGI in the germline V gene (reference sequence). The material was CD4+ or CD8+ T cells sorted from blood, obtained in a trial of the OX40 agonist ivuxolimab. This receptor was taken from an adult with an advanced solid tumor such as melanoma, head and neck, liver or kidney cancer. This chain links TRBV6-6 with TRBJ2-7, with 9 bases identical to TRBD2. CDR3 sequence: CASRVAGARSYEQYF. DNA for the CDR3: TGTGCCAGCAGGGTAGCGGGAGCCCGCTCCTACGAGCAGTACTTC.